A single sample is the source of the 13 T cell receptor beta chains below, sequenced in a study of blood T cell repertoires in COVID-19. Assay used: immunoSEQ multiplex PCR; TCRdb lists only in-frame clones, some missing. The sample contains some 170,000 clones, 75% to 85% of which appear only once. The sequencing sample was made of PBMCs or T cells enriched from blood (not recorded which). These receptors originate from a man aged 35 to 55 who had recovered from COVID-19.

This sequence joins TRBV4-2 and TRBJ1-2; no clear D gene. Trimming removed 4 bases from V and 0 bases from J, with 12 bases in between. Germline V CDR1 and CDR2: LGHNA, YNFKEQ. This CDR3 comprises 15 residues. DNA of the CDR3: TGTGCCAGCAGCCCCACTCTAGGAACTAACTATGGCTACACCTTC. It specifies CASSPTLGTNYGYTF.

This chain uses TRBV7-4 with TRBJ1-2; D ambiguous. This CDR3 is 16 amino acids long. Germline assignment: CDR1 SGHVT and CDR2 SQSDAQ. Trimming removed 4 bases at V and 8 bases at J, with 23 bases between. DNA of the CDR3: TGTGCCAGCAGCTGCCCGACCCTTCAGCGAAGAGGGGGCTACACCTTC. Translated, it gives CASSCPTLQRRGGYTF. The full variable domain, in which reference TRBV7-4 and TRBJ1-2 provide the parts outside the CDR3, is GAGVSQSPRYKVAKRGRDVALRCDSISGHVTLYWYRQTLGQGSEVLTYSQSDAQRDKSGRPSGRFSAERPERSVSTLKIQRTEQGDSAVYLCASSCPTLQRRGGYTFGSGTRLTVV.

The V call is TRBV5-1, the J call TRBJ2-1; 10 bases map to TRBD2. The CDR3 covers 14 residues. The ends lost 2 bases at V and 6 bases at J; junction bases unmatched: 2. Germline CDR1 SGHRS, CDR2 YFSETQ. CDR3 in amino acids: CASSLLAGFNEQFF. CDR3 DNA sequence: TGCGCCAGCAGCTTACTAGCGGGGTTCAATGAGCAGTTCTTC. Based on the CDR3 plus reference TRBV5-1 and TRBJ2-1, the full variable domain is KAGVTQTPRYLIKTRGQQVTLSCSPISGHRSVSWYQQTPGQGLQFLFEYFSETQRNKGNFPGRFSGRQFSNSRSEMNVSTLELGDSALYLCASSLLAGFNEQFFGPGTRLTVL.

This clone was seen a handful of times. The gene calls are TRBV27 and TRBJ1-3, with 7 positions matching TRBD1. V was clipped by 6 bases and J by 3 bases; unmatched bases: 8. Germline V gene sequence: CDR1 MNHEY, CDR2 SMNVEV (reference sequence). The CDR3 has 15 amino acids. The CDR3 bases are TGTGCCAGCAGGCTAACAGGGGTCGGTGGAAACACCATATATTTT. It yields the protein CASRLTGVGGNTIYF.

The V gene is TRBV7-3, the J gene TRBJ2-3, with 7 bases aligning to TRBD2. Germline V gene data show CDR1 as SGHTA and CDR2 as FQGTGA. The junction had 5 bases not matched to a gene; V was cut back by 8 bases and J by 3 bases. This CDR3 has 13 residues. The CDR3 DNA is TGTGCCAGCGGGAAAGCGGGGACAGATACGCAGTATTTT. It specifies CASGKAGTDTQYF.

The rearrangement joins TRBV10-2 to TRBJ1-1; possibly TRBD1 for D (6 bases). The CDR3 is made up of 17 amino acids. V lost 6 bases and J 1 base, leaving 21 bases between the germline ends. Germline V gene sequence: CDR1 WSHSY, CDR2 SAAADI. CDR3 amino acids: CASSTPTTGKKNTEAFF. CDR3 in DNA: TGCGCCAGCAGCACACCGACGACAGGTAAGAAGAACACTGAAGCTTTCTTT.

The V call is TRBV4-1, the J call TRBJ2-7; weak D call: TRBD1 (6 bases). The CDR3 sequence is 13 residues long. V dropped 1 base and J dropped 6 bases, with 10 bases sitting between them. The germline V gene encodes CDR1 MGHRA and CDR2 YSYEKL. In DNA form, the CDR3 reads TGCGCCAGCAGCCAAGGAACAGGGCGCGAGCAGTACGTC. Its protein product is CASSQGTGREQYV.

The chain couples TRBV7-3 to TRBJ2-1; 8 nucleotides match TRBD1. The germline V gene has CDR1 SGHTA and CDR2 FQGTGA. This CDR3 contains 15 residues. V lost 2 bases, J lost 2 bases, and 2 bases stayed unmatched. The CDR3 spells CASSLQGAAYNEQFF. In nucleotides, the CDR3 is TGTGCCAGCAGCTTACAGGGGGCCGCCTACAATGAGCAGTTCTTC.

V is TRBV2 and J is TRBJ2-4, with 9 bases identical to TRBD2. CDR1 and CDR2 (germline): SNHLY, FYNNEI. After removal of 4 bases from V and 2 bases from J, the junction contained 6 bases not matched to a gene. The CDR3 has 16 amino acids. The CDR3 bases are TGTGCCAGCAGTGGTCTAGCGGGGAGAACCAAAAACATTCAGTACTTC. Amino acids: CASSGLAGRTKNIQYF.

The chain uses TRBV14 and TRBJ2-5; tentative D call: TRBD1 (5 bases). The CDR3 length is 17 residues. Per germline, CDR1 SGHDN and CDR2 FVKESK. Trimming removed 0 bases from V and 2 bases from J, with 16 bases in between. The CDR3 region has the DNA TGTGCCAGCAGCCAAGATCGTGTCAGGGCGCCACAAGAGACCCAGTACTTC. Its protein product is CASSQDRVRAPQETQYF.

This chain connects TRBV25-1 to TRBJ2-2; a possible D gene is TRBD1 (5 bases). The V and J ends lost 0 bases and 4 bases respectively, with 6 bases between them. CDR1 MGHDK and CDR2 SYGVNS come from the germline V gene. The CDR3 consists of 14 residues. CDR3 coding DNA: TGTGCCAGCAGTGAATATGGGGCCACCGGGGAGCTGTTTTTT. Translation gives CASSEYGATGELFF. Full variable domain (missing parts from reference TRBV25-1 and TRBJ2-2): EADIYQTPRYLVIGTGKKITLECSQTMGHDKMYWYQQDPGMELHLIHYSYGVNSTEKGDLSSESTVSRIRTEHFPLTLESARPSHTSQYLCASSEYGATGELFFGEGSRLTVL.

This rearrangement joins TRBV24-1 to TRBJ2-5, with a weak D call TRBD1 (5 bases). Trimming pared 4 bases from V and 5 bases from J, leaving 16 bases between. The CDR3 has 15 residues. Germline CDR1 and CDR2: KGHDR and SFDVKD. DNA of the CDR3: TGTGCCACCAGTGAAACGGGCAGGGTTAGGGAGACCCAGTACTTC. The encoded protein is CATSETGRVRETQYF.

V and J are TRBV6-2 or TRBV6-3 and TRBJ1-3; 9 bases are shared with TRBD1. The trim removed 9 bases at V and 0 bases at J, leaving 12 bases unmatched. Germline assignment: CDR1 MNHEY and CDR2 SVGEGT. The CDR3 length is 17 residues. As DNA, the CDR3 is TGTGCCAGTAGCCGGGACAGGGTTAGAAGCTCTGGAAACACCATATATTTT. Translating it yields CASSRDRVRSSGNTIYF.